The source of this T cell receptor beta chain is a study of identical twins (TCRdb year 2016). At the level of the whole study: The study deep-sequenced TCR alpha and beta repertoires from monozygotic twins, unrelated adults of various ages and cord blood to test whether fetal clonotypes persist. To rule out contamination, the twin experiments were replicated at different times with different library preparation protocols.

The junction shows trimming of 6 bases on V and 3 bases on J, plus 20 bases between the germline ends. The CDR3 spans 16 residues, from the cysteine through the phenylalanine. The only DNA kept is the CDR3, 48 bases in frame from the first base. Worth noting for this clonotype: Its recognized antigen is unknown. Within one base of it there is no much larger clone, and no base qualities were kept.

Only healthy Caucasian donors were included. Three pairs of female monozygotic twins, all aged 18 to 29 years, were included in the twin cohort. CD4+ and CD8+ T cell populations were isolated with positive isolation kits from Invitrogen. Overall results and qualifications from the work: A weaker excess of twin sharing was found in beta out-of-frame sequences because the signal-to-noise ratio was lowered by fewer shared sequences. Abundant cord blood beta clonotypes carried fewer insertions; young adult naive repertoires showed a weaker similar trend, while memory repertoires showed none. Compared with coincidental sharing between unrelated individuals, out-of-frame TCR alpha sequences shared between twins had an excess of sequences with low generation probability. Invariant T cells such as MAIT and iNKT could partly confound zero-insertion analyses, although diverse VJ usage argued against such confounding for most clonotypes. In monozygotic twins, out-of-frame TCR alpha sharing was systematically underestimated by recombination models, although the models agreed with sharing between unrelated individuals. Because the same donors could not be followed over many years, the conclusions depended on cross-sectional statistical analysis.

The protocol used for the library was 5' RACE. TCRdb shows the sequencer as Illumina HiSeq 2000. A universal primer binding site was added through template switching, and the final cDNA carried a unique molecular identifier so that TCR cDNA molecules could be counted accurately. Specific primers in the conserved constant-segment region were used to synthesize first-strand cDNA for TCR alpha and beta chains. To control for contamination, every cDNA library was double barcoded, receiving both a SMART-Mk sample barcode and Illumina barcodes. TruSeq adapter sequences, together with Illumina sample barcodes, were added in two successive PCR steps. Sequencing of the TCR alpha and beta cDNA libraries was done on the Illumina HiSeq platform using custom primers. Regarding the original processing steps: Unique molecular identifiers were extracted from raw reads with MiGEC, and CDR3 positions were determined with MiXCR. Recombination models were inferred per individual with the repgenHMM and IGoR tools using an EM algorithm. Shared clonotypes were analyzed with the tcR package in R, and sharing was normalized by the product of cloneset sizes. To study raw recombination free of thymic and clonal selection effects, out-of-frame nonproductive sequences were analyzed. TCRdb ran its own pipeline on the public reads, namely fastp trimming at Q25 and MiXCR clone calling, and kept in-frame beta chains. Every distinct CDR3 protein forms one entry, paired with its most common genes and DNA. The V and J calls and clone size are TCRdb's, not the authors'. Recorded for this sample are some 250,000 distinct CDR3 sequences; roughly 7.1% of them occurred a single time. The ten most abundant clones make up 14% to 15% of the sample.

These sequences were also reported in another study, on T cells expressing NK-cell markers. The second study reports: Three sorted T-cell subsets (CD3+CD56+NKG2C+, CD3+CD56+NKG2C- and CD3+CD56-NKG2C+) from fewer than 10 donors had their TCR beta-chain repertoires profiled. Among the eight sequenced donors, seven were HCMV-seropositive and one was HCMV-seronegative. In several experiments an anti-gammadeltaTCR antibody was added to restrict sorting to alphabetaTCR-expressing T cells. For 6 or 7 donors, the dominant CD3+CD56+NKG2C+ clonotypes were among the top 10 CD8+ clonotypes and accounted for roughly 1.0-8% of CD8+ T cells. Those dominant clonotypes were again the most abundant among CD3+CD56-NKG2C+ cells in a handful of donors, at about 28.3-65%. Whether the expanded NKG2C-expressing T cell clones were specific for HCMV antigens remained unclear. All eight donors whose samples were sequenced were randomly selected healthy volunteers, three of them men and five women. To determine HCMV serostatus, a commercial ELISA kit was used to detect HCMV-specific IgG in serum. Reads were demultiplexed and grouped by UMI with MIGEC, and clonotypes were assembled and quantified with MiTCR. To remove erroneous sequences, TCR cDNA sequences were retained only when supported by two or more reads. The tcR package was used for downstream repertoire analysis, and clonotypes were matched across fractions by CDR3 nucleotide sequence plus V segment. VDJmatch was used to annotate antigen specificity against VDJdb, with one amino acid substitution in CDR3 permitted.

In this chain, TRBV12-3 or TRBV12-4 is recombined with TRBJ2-5; D gene: possibly TRBD2, on 6 matching bases. The sample taken for sequencing was CD8+ T cells sorted from blood. The sequence derives from a woman between 18 and 29 years old in good health. The nucleotide sequence is TGTGCCAGCAGCCATGGGGCGGGGCAGGGAGAAGAGACCCAGTACTTC. Its coded protein is CASSHGAGQGEETQYF.